This T cell receptor (beta chain) was captured by sequencing in a study of blood T cell repertoires in COVID-19. Sequencing was performed with immunoSEQ multiplex PCR; in TCRdb, only in-frame clones are kept and a portion is missing. The repertoire holds around 230,000 clones, roughly 87% seen once, with about a tenth in the top ten. Cohorts were assigned according to the clinical history that participants reported. Between the trimmed V and J ends, which lost 0 bases and 2 bases, there was a span of 5 bases. Germline CDR1 is SGHRS and CDR2 is YFSETQ. This CDR3 spans 13 amino acids. This clone was found once.

The chain has TRBV5-1 and TRBJ2-5, with D uncertain. This receptor was obtained from a man younger than 30 with acute COVID-19. The sequenced material came from PBMCs or T cells enriched from blood (not recorded which). Here the CDR3 DNA reads TGCGCCAGCAGCTTGGATACACAAGAGACCCAGTACTTC. This codes for CASSLDTQETQYF.